This TCR beta chain was documented in a study of siplizumab effects on memory and regulatory T cells. General study points: Controls had about 29% Treg-derived mappable alloreactive CD4+ clones on average, versus around 64% with siplizumab. It seemed that naive T cells were more diverse than memory cells and were major contributors to the alloresponse.

In germline, CDR1 is MGHRA, CDR2 YSYEKL. The V gene lost 1 base and the J gene lost 8 bases, with 20 bases spanning the gap. The CDR3 spans 16 residues. This table comes from immunoSEQ multiplex PCR, and its TCRdb copy is limited to in-frame clones, with some not included. The sample has about 72,000 clones, about 90% seen once. Regarding this clone: Its antigen is unidentified.

Material for sequencing was CD8+ T cells sorted from blood. The chain recombines TRBV4-1 with TRBJ1-2; D is perhaps TRBD1 (6 bases). The sequence derives from a human donor in good health. For the CDR3, the DNA is TGCGCCAGCAGCCAAGCGCTTGGGTGGGGGGGCGGAGGCTACACCTTC. Translating it yields CASSQALGWGGGGYTF.